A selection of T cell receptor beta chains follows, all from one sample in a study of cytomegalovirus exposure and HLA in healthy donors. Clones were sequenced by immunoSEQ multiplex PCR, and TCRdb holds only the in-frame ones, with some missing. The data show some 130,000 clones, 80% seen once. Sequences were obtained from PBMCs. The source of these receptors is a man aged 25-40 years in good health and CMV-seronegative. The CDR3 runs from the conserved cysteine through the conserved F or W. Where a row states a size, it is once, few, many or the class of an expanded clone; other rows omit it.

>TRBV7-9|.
CASSLRGGQKYTF
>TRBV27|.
CASSLSRQPLYGYTF
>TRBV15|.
CVLPGGRAVAEQFF
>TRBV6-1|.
CASSEWGAYNEQFF
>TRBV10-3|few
CAISELRQTSGNTIYF
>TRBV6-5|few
CASSLGLEFHEQYF
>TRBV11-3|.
CASSLTYTEREAEEQYF
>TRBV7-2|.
CASSKDRPSGNTIYF
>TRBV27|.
CASSLRQGNFPQHF
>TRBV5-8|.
CASNHRGRGNQPQHF
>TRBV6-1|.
CASTLPGGPYEQYF
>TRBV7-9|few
CASSDPARRAREAFF
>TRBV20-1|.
CSASGGYEQYF
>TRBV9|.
CASSATGLMTGEQYF
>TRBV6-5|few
CASSYSAGYNQPQHF
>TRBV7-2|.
CASSRLQGVDEQYF
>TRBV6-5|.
CASSPPTSLNTEAFF
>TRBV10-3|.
CAITQGVTGELFF
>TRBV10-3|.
CAVTEPNNEQFF
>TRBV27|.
CASSLAGQAGTEAFF
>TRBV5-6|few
CASSLWGTEETQYF
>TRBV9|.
CASSLSGRAPDTQYF
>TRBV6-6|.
CASSLTGPTEAFF
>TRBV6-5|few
CASSYGRGGLNTEAFF
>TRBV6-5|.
CASTFGGEQYF
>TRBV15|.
CATSRAQLAGVRDTQYF
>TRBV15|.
CATSYALNTEAFF
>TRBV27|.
CASSLSSGRAKDTQYF
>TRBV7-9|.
CASSDGQGARPEQYF
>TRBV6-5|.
CASSYSGGGYTEAFF
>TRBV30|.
CAWSVVGGRIQYF
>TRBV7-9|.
CASSLGQIIGGVGF
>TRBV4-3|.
CASSLSGRPLSGANVLTF
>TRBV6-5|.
CASSYRPGIAKNIQYF
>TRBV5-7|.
CASPGGASDNQPQHF
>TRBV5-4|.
CASSWRDRGNTGELFF
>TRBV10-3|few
CAIKGTVNTEAFF
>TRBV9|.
CASSASGSYNEQFF
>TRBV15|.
CATRPDTNEKLFF
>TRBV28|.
CASATTSGNTIYF
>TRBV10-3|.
CAISVEERETQYF
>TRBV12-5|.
CASGRDRHYEQYF
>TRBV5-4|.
CAIDKGEQWVF
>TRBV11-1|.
CASSIQGDTGELFF